This passage covers 29 T cell receptor beta chains from one sample sequenced in a study of T cells in Graves' hyperthyroidism and ophthalmopathy. Regions amplified from RNA transcripts were the TCR beta CDR3 regions. HTBI primers were employed in a first-round RT-PCR of the TCR CDR3. TCRdb passed the multiplex PCR reads through MiXCR, listing each CDR3 protein once. The sample holds approximately 400,000 distinct CDR3 sequences; about 15% are singletons and the top ten take 8% to 13%. The sequenced sample consisted of blood. The receptors shown here come from a woman aged 55-69 years with Graves' hyperthyroidism.

About this clonotype: This may come from a read error, since a much larger clone is one base off. This chain joins TRBV12-3 or TRBV12-4 and TRBJ2-7; the D gene is possibly TRBD1 (6 bases). Trimming took 6 bases from V and 2 from J, leaving 11 bases between them. The CDR3 has 13 amino acids. CDR3 residues: CASRPDRAYEQYF. The CDR3 bases are TGTGCCAGCAGGCCGGACAGAGCCTACGAGCAGTACTTC.

Many counts were recorded for this clonotype. The CDR3 nucleotides are TGCGCCAGCAGCTGGACAGGACCCGCCTACGAGCAGTACTTC. As protein: CASSWTGPAYEQYF. This sequence joins TRBV5-1 and TRBJ2-7, with TRBD1 matching 7 bases. V lost 3 bases to trimming and J lost 2 bases; unmatched junction nucleotides: 5. The CDR3 covers 14 residues. Germline lookup yields CDR1 SGHRS and CDR2 YFSETQ.

This sequence joins TRBV25-1 and TRBJ2-1; possible D gene TRBD2, 5 bases. The CDR3 extends over 15 amino acids. Germline assignment: CDR1 MGHDK and CDR2 SYGVNS. V lost 0 bases, J lost 10 bases, and 16 bases lay in between. The CDR3, as DNA: TGTGCCAGCAGTGAATACGGCAGGACTTCGGGGGAGCAGTTCTTC. It specifies CASSEYGRTSGEQFF.

This clonotype was detected only a few times. One end of the junction fails to match germline, which may point to a read error. J is TRBJ2-2 and V is TRBV20-1; 13 positions agree with TRBD2. This CDR3 has 15 residues. Germline lookup yields CDR1 DFQATT and CDR2 SNEGSKA (reference sequence). This chain's CDR3 is CSAPRLAGGTGELLF. CDR3 coding DNA: TGCAGTGCCCCTAGACTAGCGGGGGGCACCGGGGAGCTGCTTTTT.

This clonotype came up many times. The chain couples TRBV7-9 to TRBJ2-1; 9 nucleotides match TRBD2. Looked up from germline, CDR1 is SEHNR and CDR2 is FQNEAQ (reference sequence). After removal of 5 bases from V and 8 bases from J, the junction contained 10 bases not matched to a gene. This CDR3 has 15 residues. The CDR3 loop reads CASSGGGTSWDEQFF. For the CDR3, the DNA is TGTGCCAGCAGCGGAGGAGGGACTAGCTGGGATGAGCAGTTCTTC.

The chain couples TRBV10-3 to TRBJ2-2, with 10 nucleotides matching TRBD2. The V segment lost 3 bases and the J segment 6 bases; nucleotides outside the gene matches: 4. The CDR3 consists of 15 residues. Germline values: CDR1 ENHRY, CDR2 SYGVKD. CDR3 coding DNA: TGTGCCATCAGTGATCTAGCGGGAGATTCCGGGGAGCTGTTTTTT. This sequence encodes CAISDLAGDSGELFF.

The rearrangement links TRBV2 to TRBJ1-2, with 12 bases aligning to TRBD1. The length of the CDR3 is 16 residues. The V gene end was trimmed by 6 bases and the J gene end by 4 bases; junction bases not matched to a gene: 9. Germline CDR1 SNHLY, CDR2 FYNNEI. DNA for the CDR3: TGTGCCAGCAGCGGGACAGGGGGCGACTGGAGCTATGGCTACACCTTC. Translation gives CASSGTGGDWSYGYTF.

This clonotype was counted many times. This chain connects TRBV28 to TRBJ2-1; 10 bases map to TRBD2. This CDR3 contains 16 residues. J gave up 8 bases and V 4 bases, and 11 bases lay outside the gene matches. The germline V gene encodes CDR1 MDHEN and CDR2 SYDVKM. The CDR3 loop reads CASSSVRTSGIYEQFF. DNA for the CDR3: TGTGCCAGCAGTTCAGTGCGGACTAGCGGTATATATGAGCAGTTCTTC.

The chain links TRBV5-1 to TRBJ2-5; TRBD2 might be the D (5 bases). Germline-derived CDR1 and CDR2 are SGHRS and YFSETQ. The V gene lost 3 bases and the J gene lost 5 bases, with 14 bases spanning the gap. CDR3 length: 14 amino acids. CDR3 sequence (DNA): TGCGCCAGCAGCTATCCAGGCAGAGGGGAGACCCAGTACTTC. Translation gives CASSYPGRGETQYF.

This clonotype was counted at least ten times. The gene calls are TRBV2 and TRBJ1-2, with TRBD1 identical over 7 bases. Germline CDR1 reads SNHLY; CDR2 reads FYNNEI. The length of the CDR3 is 13 residues. V shed 4 bases, J shed 8 bases, and the junction held 7 bases outside the gene matches. The CDR3 region is CASSGTGRLGYTF. CDR3 bases: TGTGCCAGCAGTGGGACAGGAAGGCTCGGCTACACCTTC.

This clonotype was observed many times. The V and J genes are TRBV3-1 and TRBJ2-1; D unclear. CDR1 and CDR2 from the germline V gene are LGHDT and YNNKEL (reference sequence). CDR3 size: 15 residues. Trimming stripped 4 bases from V and 6 bases from J, with 16 bases between. CDR3: CASSPRSLSVNEQFF. The CDR3, as DNA: TGTGCCAGCAGCCCTCGGAGTCTATCCGTCAATGAGCAGTTCTTC.

This clonotype was seen at least ten times. CDR3 sequence (DNA): TGTGCCAGCAGTTATCAGGGAGGCTACACCTTC. This translates into CASSYQGGYTF. The chain employs TRBV6-5 and TRBJ1-2; D is perhaps TRBD1 (5 bases). Trimming removed 3 bases from V and 8 bases from J, with 7 bases in between. CDR1 MNHEY and CDR2 SVGAGI come from the germline V gene. CDR3 size: 11 residues.

The V and J genes are TRBV7-3 and TRBJ2-3; D call uncertain. V was clipped by 1 base and J by 5 bases, with 7 bases between them. There are 13 residues in the CDR3. Germline CDR1 SGHTA, CDR2 FQGTGA. The CDR3 nucleotides are TGTGCCAGCAGCTTAAGTTCCCGAGATACGCAGTATTTT. Protein product: CASSLSSRDTQYF.

The rearrangement links TRBV29-1 to TRBJ2-2, with unresolved D. Germline CDR1 SQVTM, CDR2 ANQGSEA. V lost 0 bases to trimming and J lost 4 bases, with 12 bases between them. The CDR3 loop spans 15 amino acids. CDR3 protein: CSVEEIGSSTGELFF. The CDR3, as DNA: TGCAGCGTTGAAGAGATCGGTAGCAGCACCGGGGAGCTGTTTTTT.

This clonotype was found many times. The genes are TRBV3-1 and TRBJ2-7; D may be TRBD2 (6 bases). The CDR3 totals 15 residues. Germline values: CDR1 LGHDT, CDR2 YNNKEL (reference sequence). The germline V and J ends were trimmed by 1 base and 9 bases, with 19 bases remaining between them. The CDR3 spells CASSQGVGTPPAQYF. In DNA form, the CDR3 reads TGTGCCAGCAGCCAAGGGGTCGGGACTCCGCCGGCGCAGTACTTC.

The V gene is TRBV29-1, the J gene TRBJ2-1; tentative D call: TRBD2 (6 bases). The ends were cut back, 6 bases at V and 7 bases at J, with 19 bases in the middle. The CDR3 has 14 amino acids. The germline V gene has CDR1 SQVTM and CDR2 ANQGSEA. CDR3: CSVGDFLPGNEQFF. The CDR3 DNA reads as TGCAGCGTGGGGGACTTCCTTCCGGGGAATGAGCAGTTCTTC.

This clonotype showed up just a few times. The chain employs TRBV19 and TRBJ2-5; tentative D call: TRBD2 (5 bases). Germline loops: CDR1 LNHDA, CDR2 SQIVND (reference sequence). The V gene lost 4 bases and the J gene lost 5 bases, with 14 bases spanning the gap. The CDR3 runs 14 residues. The CDR3 loop is CASSTGRGWETQYF. In DNA, the CDR3 is TGTGCCAGTAGTACTGGTCGGGGTTGGGAGACCCAGTACTTC.

The chain carries TRBV29-1 and TRBJ2-5, with D possibly being TRBD1 or TRBD2 (6 bases each). The CDR3 sequence is 11 residues long. Trimming pared 7 bases from V and 9 bases from J, leaving 15 bases between. Germline assignment: CDR1 SQVTM and CDR2 ANQGSEA. In nucleotides, the CDR3 is TGCAGCGGGGACTGGGCAGGGGCCCAGTACTTC. Translation: CSGDWAGAQYF.

This clonotype appeared many times. For the CDR3, the DNA is TGTGCCAGCCTCCAAGCAGCGGGAGGGGGCGAGCAGTACTTC. Its translation: CASLQAAGGGEQYF. V usage is TRBV2 and J usage is TRBJ2-7; 10 nucleotides agree with TRBD2. The CDR3 totals 14 residues. The V gene end was trimmed by 8 bases and the J gene end by 6 bases; junction bases not matched to a gene: 10. Germline CDR1 is SNHLY and CDR2 is FYNNEI.

V gene TRBV7-3 combines with J gene TRBJ1-6; TRBD1 aligns across 8 bases. V lost 4 bases, J lost 9 bases, and 2 bases stayed unmatched. The CDR3 has 13 amino acids. Germline CDR1 SGHTA, CDR2 FQGTGA. In nucleotides, the CDR3 is TGTGCCAGCAGCTCAGGGACAGGTTCACCCCTCCACTTT. Translating it yields CASSSGTGSPLHF.

Many counts were recorded for this clonotype. The V gene is TRBV5-1, the J gene TRBJ1-2, with 11 nucleotides matching TRBD1. Germline V gene lookup returns CDR1 SGHRS and CDR2 YFSETQ. The CDR3 length is 15 residues. With V trimmed by 3 bases and J by 2 bases, 3 bases remained unmatched. As DNA, the CDR3 is TGCGCCAGCAGCTCCGGGACAGGGGGAAACTATGGCTACACCTTC. This encodes CASSSGTGGNYGYTF.

In this sample, this clonotype turned up many times. The chain uses TRBV12-3 or TRBV12-4 and TRBJ2-5, with 13 bases fitting TRBD2. The V and J ends lost 5 bases and 3 bases, in that order; junction bases with no gene match: 9. This CDR3 contains 17 residues. CDR3 residues: CASSLRTSGRGEETQYF. The CDR3 DNA follows: TGTGCCAGCAGTCTCCGGACTAGCGGGAGAGGGGAAGAGACCCAGTACTTC.

This clonotype was counted between two and nine times. V is TRBV7-9 and J is TRBJ2-1; no clear D. V was trimmed by 5 bases and J by 8 bases, leaving 13 bases between them. The CDR3 spans 13 residues. Germline V CDR1 and CDR2: SEHNR, FQNEAQ (reference sequence). The CDR3 reads CASSPPNWDEQFF. The CDR3 region has the DNA TGTGCCAGCAGCCCCCCAAATTGGGATGAGCAGTTCTTC.

The CDR3 DNA reads as TGCAGCGTTGAGAGGACAGAGAACACTGAAGCTTTCTTT. This encodes CSVERTENTEAFF. The chain uses TRBV29-1 and TRBJ1-1, with a possible D match to TRBD1 (6 bases). V gave up 3 bases and J gave up 1 base, with 9 bases separating them. CDR1 is SQVTM and CDR2 is ANQGSEA in the germline V gene. The CDR3 spans 13 residues.

This clonotype has at least ten counts. The chain couples TRBV29-1 to TRBJ1-4, with TRBD1 matching over 8 bases. Unmatched junction bases numbered 4, after V lost 7 bases and J lost 3 bases. This CDR3 is built from 13 residues. CDR1 is SQVTM and CDR2 is ANQGSEA in the germline V gene. Written as DNA, the CDR3 is TGCAGCGGGACAGGGACGGCTAATGAAAAACTGTTTTTT. This sequence encodes CSGTGTANEKLFF.

This clonotype was detected once. The chain employs TRBV5-1 and TRBJ1-2; unclear D gene. The CDR3 loop spans 14 amino acids. The V gene's germline CDR1 is SGHRS and CDR2 YFSETQ. The V and J ends lost 0 bases and 1 base respectively, with 7 bases between them. DNA of the CDR3: TGCGCCAGCAGCTTGGAGGGTTATAACTATGGCTACACCTTC. It codes for CASSLEGYNYGYTF.

This clonotype was seen repeatedly, ten times or more. The genes are TRBV7-8 and TRBJ2-2, with a weak D call TRBD2 (6 bases). Germline V gene lookup returns CDR1 SGHVS and CDR2 FQNEAQ. This CDR3 has 15 amino acids. V gave up 1 base and J gave up 5 bases, with 11 bases separating them. DNA for the CDR3: TGTGCCAGCAGCTTAGGGAGGGCCGGAACCGGGGAGCTGTTTTTT. Its translation is CASSLGRAGTGELFF.

This clonotype has only a few counts. The CDR3 loop is CASSSIGSYSNQPQHF. CDR3 in DNA: TGTGCCAGCTCATCCATCGGAAGTTATAGCAATCAGCCCCAGCATTTT. The chain is built from TRBV28 and TRBJ1-5; the D is unclear. CDR1 and CDR2 from the germline V gene are MDHEN and SYDVKM. The CDR3 is made up of 16 amino acids. V was trimmed by 8 bases and J by 0 bases, leaving 17 bases between them.

This clonotype occurred many times. The J gene is TRBJ1-5, the V gene TRBV19; the D is unclear. CDR3 length: 16 residues. Germline CDR1 and CDR2: LNHDA and SQIVND (reference sequence). V was pared by 5 bases and J by 2 bases, with 16 bases between. The CDR3 loop reads CASSQTWGGGNQPQHF. Here the CDR3 DNA reads TGTGCCAGTAGTCAAACGTGGGGTGGGGGCAATCAGCCCCAGCATTTT.